A single sample gave rise to the 9 T cell receptor beta chains below, sequenced in a study of a mutant IDH1 vaccine in newly diagnosed glioma. Time point described: week 35, safety follow-up. Doses comprised 300 ug of mutant IDH1 20-mer peptide each, plus topical imiquimod. TCRdb's copy holds only in-frame clones and misses some; the assay was immunoSEQ multiplex PCR. The sample has some 45,000 clones, 83% seen once. What these receptors recognize is not known. Sample: PBMCs, taken from a glioma patient whose treatment included an IDH1 peptide vaccine. All receptors derive from a woman between 45 and 60 years old with glioma.

DNA for the CDR3: TGTGCCAGCAGCTTACAGGCGGGGGCCTACGAGCAGTACTTC. Translation gives CASSLQAGAYEQYF. The V call is TRBV7-2, the J call TRBJ2-7, with 7 bases fitting TRBD2. From germline, CDR1 is SGHTA and CDR2 FQGNSA. The CDR3 runs 14 residues. The V and J ends lost 2 bases and 2 bases, in that order; junction bases with no gene match: 3.

The chain couples TRBV7-2 to TRBJ1-5, with TRBD1 identical over 9 bases. The CDR3 consists of 15 residues. Germline CDR1 and CDR2: SGHTA and FQGNSA. With 1 base clipped from V and 9 bases from J, the junction kept 7 bases outside the gene matches. The CDR3 protein is CASSLGWTGASPQHF. In nucleotides, the CDR3 is TGTGCCAGCAGCTTAGGATGGACAGGGGCCTCGCCCCAGCATTTT.

This CDR3 reads CASGTGDTNEKLFF. The DNA of the CDR3 is TGTGCCAGTGGGACAGGGGACACTAATGAAAAACTGTTTTTT. V gene TRBV19 combines with J gene TRBJ1-4; the match to TRBD1 covers 10 bases. Germline lookup yields CDR1 LNHDA and CDR2 SQIVND (reference sequence). The CDR3 spans 14 residues. V gave up 8 bases and J gave up 2 bases; unmatched junction bases: 2.

This clone appeared once. The V gene is TRBV5-1, the J gene TRBJ2-1, with D uncertain. The CDR3 spans 13 residues. From germline, CDR1 is SGHRS and CDR2 YFSETQ. Deletions cut 5 bases from V and 6 bases from J, with 12 bases between. CDR3 amino acids: CASRENDVNEQFF. CDR3 coding DNA: TGCGCCAGCAGAGAGAACGACGTCAATGAGCAGTTCTTC.

The sample holds one count of this clone. V and J are TRBV19 and TRBJ1-1; the D is unclear. The CDR3 consists of 15 residues. Trimming took off 3 bases at V and 0 bases at J, with 11 bases between the two ends. Germline V gene data show CDR1 as LNHDA and CDR2 as SQIVND (reference sequence). CDR3 amino acids: CASSILGRLNTEAFF. The CDR3, as DNA: TGTGCCAGTAGTATCCTCGGACGGCTGAACACTGAAGCTTTCTTT.

In nucleotides, the CDR3 is TGTGCCAGCAGTTCTGGACAGAGTAGTTTCCGACTAGTCTATGGCTACACCTTC. Its translation: CASSSGQSSFRLVYGYTF. This chain joins TRBV7-2 and TRBJ1-2, with D tentatively TRBD1 (6 bases). V was clipped by 6 bases and J by 4 bases, with 27 bases between them. Germline-derived CDR1 and CDR2 are SGHTA and FQGNSA. This CDR3 comprises 18 residues.

This clone has more than one count but fewer than ten. The V gene is TRBV4-3, the J gene TRBJ1-1; 7 nucleotides match TRBD1. Germline V gene data show CDR1 as LGHNA and CDR2 as YSLEER. The J segment lost 7 bases and the V segment lost 0 bases, leaving 8 bases of the junction unmatched. The CDR3 runs 15 residues. The CDR3 spells CASSQEITTGREAFF. CDR3 nucleotide sequence: TGCGCCAGCAGCCAAGAAATCACGACAGGGCGTGAAGCTTTCTTT.

V is TRBV15 and J is TRBJ1-5; no firm D call. The length of the CDR3 is 12 residues. Germline CDR1 reads LNHNV; CDR2 reads YYDKDF (reference sequence). The V end was cut by 2 bases, the J end by 6 bases, with 5 bases between. CDR3 sequence reads: CATSRRSQPQHF. CDR3 nucleotides: TGTGCCACCAGCAGAAGAAGTCAGCCCCAGCATTTT.

The V and J genes are TRBV20-1 and TRBJ1-1; the D gene is possibly TRBD1 (6 bases). Per the germline V gene, CDR1 is DFQATT and CDR2 is SNEGSKA (reference sequence). The CDR3 has 11 amino acids. The V and J ends lost 8 bases and 7 bases respectively, with 14 bases between them. This chain's CDR3 is CSKDRSYEAFF. The CDR3 nucleotides are TGCAGTAAGGACAGAAGCTATGAAGCTTTCTTT.